This T cell receptor (beta chain) is drawn from a study of shared clonotypes between healthy human individuals. Looking at the study overall: With ages of 18 to 49, the donors were a couple of women and a few men.

Points from the study as a whole: Donors were few, which limited the genetic and exposure-history diversity represented. Clonotypes shared by all four sorted-subset donors had higher generation probabilities than non-shared clonotypes. Donor clonotype sharing was expected to depend on sequencing depth.

The germline V gene has CDR1 KGHSH and CDR2 LQKENI. V gave up 1 base and J gave up 1 base, with 9 bases separating them. CDR3 size: 15 residues. Turning to this clone: The antigen is not known.

TCRdb's copy holds only in-frame clones and misses some; the assay was immunoSEQ multiplex PCR. The data contain nearly 1,000,000 clones, approximately 76% of them singletons. This rearrangement joins TRBV18 to TRBJ2-3; tentatively, D is TRBD2 (5 bases). The TCR originated in a man between 18 and 35 years old in good health. Input material: memory CD4+ T cells sorted from blood. Subset of the sample: CD45RA-negative fraction. The CDR3 loop is CASSPQLGGTDTQYF. In nucleotides, the CDR3 is TGTGCCAGCTCACCACAACTAGGAGGCACAGATACGCAGTATTTT.